The 30 T cell receptor beta chains in this list originate from one sample, sequenced in a study of cytomegalovirus exposure and HLA in healthy donors (dated by TCRdb to about 2017). Libraries were prepared through the immunoSEQ multiplex PCR assay. Entries here come from immuneACCESS through TCRdb and include only in-frame sequences with V and J called. Some clones fail to appear in such tables; in the studies checked, an unresolved V gene covers under half of the shortfall, and the cause of the remainder is unknown. In this sample the table shows about 150,000 clones, around 83% of which occur a single time. Jointly, the top ten make up roughly 2.1% of the sample. Sequencing was performed on PBMCs. These receptors all stem from a human donor in good health.

This chain uses TRBV5-1 with TRBJ1-1; 7 bases match TRBD1. The CDR3 covers 15 residues. Per germline, CDR1 SGHRS and CDR2 YFSETQ. The J segment lost 3 bases and the V segment lost 0 bases, leaving 5 bases of the junction unmatched. CDR3 in DNA: TGCGCCAGCAGCTTGGAGGGGGCGATTTACACTGAAGCTTTCTTT. Translated, it gives CASSLEGAIYTEAFF.

The genes are TRBV7-9 and TRBJ1-5; TRBD1 is a possible D gene (6 bases). This CDR3 has 14 amino acids. Germline lookup yields CDR1 SEHNR and CDR2 FQNEAQ (reference sequence). Deletions cut 4 bases from V and 5 bases from J, with 12 bases between. CDR3 bases: TGTGCCAGCAGCTCCGACAGGATAGATCAGCCCCAGCATTTT. Its protein product is CASSSDRIDQPQHF.

The V call is TRBV4-1, the J call TRBJ2-1; TRBD1 matches at 8 bases. J lost 5 bases, V lost 5 bases, and 8 bases had no gene match. The germline gives CDR1 MGHRA, CDR2 YSYEKL. The CDR3 covers 15 residues. CDR3 DNA: TGCGCCAGCAGCAACAGACAGGGGAACCACAATGAGCAGTTCTTC. It yields the protein CASSNRQGNHNEQFF.

CDR3 loop: CASSFFGGTVQETQYF. The CDR3 nucleotides are TGCGCCAGCAGCTTCTTCGGGGGTACGGTACAAGAGACCCAGTACTTC. V is TRBV5-1 and J is TRBJ2-5, with D maybe TRBD2 (6 bases). V was clipped by 2 bases and J by 2 bases, with 16 bases between them. The CDR3 consists of 16 residues. CDR1 and CDR2 from the germline V gene are SGHRS and YFSETQ.

The chain uses TRBV7-2 and TRBJ1-3; possible D gene TRBD1, 6 bases. The CDR3 sequence is 13 residues long. Germline assignment: CDR1 SGHTA and CDR2 FQGNSA. The V and J ends lost 1 base and 8 bases respectively, with 9 bases between them. CDR3: CASSLGQADTIYF. In nucleotides, the CDR3 is TGTGCCAGCAGCTTAGGACAGGCTGACACCATATATTTT. The full variable domain, completed using reference TRBV7-2 and TRBJ1-3, is GAGVSQSPSNKVTEKGKDVELRCDPISGHTALYWYRQSLGQGLEFLIYFQGNSAPDKSGLPSDRFSAERTGGSVSTLTIQRTQQEDSAVYLCASSLGQADTIYFGEGSWLTVV.

This clone has a handful of counts. V usage is TRBV19 and J usage is TRBJ1-2; 10 positions agree with TRBD1. Germline V gene lookup returns CDR1 LNHDA and CDR2 SQIVND (reference sequence). This CDR3 contains 15 residues. V lost 5 bases to trimming and J lost 1 base; unmatched junction nucleotides: 4. The CDR3 sequence is CASSPRTGGNYGYTF. CDR3 in DNA: TGTGCCAGTAGTCCAAGGACAGGGGGTAACTATGGCTACACCTTC.

The chain combines TRBV5-1 with TRBJ2-7; the D gene is possibly TRBD1 (5 bases). The CDR3 runs 12 residues. The germline gives CDR1 SGHRS, CDR2 YFSETQ. Between the trimmed V and J ends, which lost 1 base and 6 bases, there was a span of 8 bases. The CDR3 sequence: CASSLIGAEQYF. The CDR3 DNA sequence: TGCGCCAGCAGCTTGATAGGGGCCGAGCAGTACTTC.

The genes are TRBV6-5 and TRBJ1-5; a possible D gene is TRBD1 (5 bases). This CDR3 has 13 amino acids. Trimming took off 7 bases at V and 7 bases at J, with 14 bases between the two ends. The V gene's germline CDR1 is MNHEY and CDR2 SVGAGI. The CDR3 DNA sequence: TGTGCCAGCAAGGGCAGGGCCGGACAGCCCCAGCATTTT. Residues: CASKGRAGQPQHF.

Worth noting for this clone: Germline and junction disagree at one end, which may indicate a read error. The chain couples TRBV7-7 to TRBJ2-3; 11 bases agree with TRBD2. Germline V gene data show CDR1 as SSHAT and CDR2 as FNYEAQ (reference sequence). This CDR3 comprises 14 residues. The CDR3 DNA reads as TGTGCTAGCAGCCCTACTAGCGGGGGTGATACGCAGTATTTT. It codes for CASSPTSGGDTQYF. Using reference TRBV7-7 and TRBJ2-3 for the parts outside the CDR3, the full variable domain is GAGVSQSPRYKVTKRGQDVTLRCDPISSHATLYWYQQALGQGPEFLTYFNYEAQPDKSGLPSDRFSAERPEGSISTLTIQRTEQRDSAMYRCASSPTSGGDTQYFGPGTRLTVL.

Remarks on this clone: At one end, the junction sequence differs from germline, possibly due to a read error. The chain combines TRBV7-7 with TRBJ2-3, with 9 nucleotides matching TRBD2. The CDR3 loop spans 16 amino acids. Per the germline V gene, CDR1 is SSHAT and CDR2 is FNYEAQ (reference sequence). This CDR3 is CASSLGGGGVTDTQYF. The CDR3 nucleotides read TGTGCTAGCAGCTTAGGTGGCGGGGGGGTCACAGATACGCAGTATTTT.

The V and J genes are TRBV5-1 and TRBJ1-1; maybe TRBD1 (5 bases). CDR1 is SGHRS and CDR2 is YFSETQ in the germline V gene. This CDR3 contains 15 residues. Trimming pared 0 bases from V and 8 bases from J, leaving 17 bases between. Here the CDR3 reads CASSLEVLIGAEAFF. CDR3 bases: TGCGCCAGCAGCTTGGAGGTTTTGATAGGGGCCGAAGCTTTCTTT.

The chain combines TRBV19 with TRBJ2-7; TRBD2 might be the D (6 bases). V lost 6 bases and J 3 bases, leaving 12 bases between the germline ends. The CDR3 extends over 13 amino acids. Germline V gives CDR1 LNHDA, CDR2 SQIVND (reference sequence). CDR3 DNA sequence: TGTGCCAGTAGCCGGGAGAGAGACTACGAGCAGTACTTC. The encoded protein is CASSRERDYEQYF.

The V and J genes are TRBV7-2 and TRBJ2-4, with D possibly matching TRBD1 (5 bases). Germline V gene lookup returns CDR1 SGHTA and CDR2 FQGNSA. The CDR3 is 15 amino acids. Trimming left V 2 bases short and J 1 base short, with 9 bases between. In nucleotides, the CDR3 is TGTGCCAGCAGCTTAATAGGGGTTGCCAAAAACATTCAGTACTTC. This gives the protein CASSLIGVAKNIQYF.

The rearrangement uses TRBV29-1 and TRBJ2-7; 7 bases fit TRBD1. This CDR3 spans 12 amino acids. CDR1 and CDR2 from the germline V gene are SQVTM and ANQGSEA. V shed 7 bases and J 4 bases; nucleotides not matched to a gene: 7. The CDR3 is CSAGGQTYEQYF. The CDR3, as DNA: TGCAGCGCTGGGGGACAGACGTACGAGCAGTACTTC.

This sequence joins TRBV9 and TRBJ1-2; D gene uncertain. The CDR3 spans 13 residues. Germline assignment: CDR1 SGDLS and CDR2 YYNGEE. The V end was cut by 2 bases, the J end by 3 bases, with 8 bases between. The CDR3 here is CASSVSRDYGYTF. CDR3 nucleotide sequence: TGTGCCAGCAGCGTTTCCCGGGACTATGGCTACACCTTC. The full variable domain, completed using reference TRBV9 and TRBJ1-2, is DSGVTQTPKHLITATGQRVTLRCSPRSGDLSVYWYQQSLDQGLQFLIQYYNGEERAKGNILERFSAQQFPDLHSELNLSSLELGDSALYFCASSVSRDYGYTFGSGTRLTVV.

V gene TRBV9 combines with J gene TRBJ2-1, with TRBD1 identical over 7 bases. The CDR3 is 14 amino acids. Germline values: CDR1 SGDLS, CDR2 YYNGEE. After removal of 4 bases from V and 4 bases from J, the junction contained 5 bases not matched to a gene. The CDR3 reads CASSWRTGYNEQFF. As DNA, the CDR3 is TGTGCCAGCAGCTGGAGGACAGGATACAATGAGCAGTTCTTC.

The chain uses TRBV29-1 and TRBJ2-7; TRBD2 agrees at 9 bases. The CDR3 consists of 14 residues. J was trimmed by 1 base and V by 5 bases; bases with no gene match: 6. Germline CDR1 reads SQVTM; CDR2 reads ANQGSEA. CDR3 bases: TGCAGCGTTTTGGCAGCGGGAGGATCCTACGAGCAGTACTTC. Protein sequence: CSVLAAGGSYEQYF.

The chain employs TRBV27 and TRBJ2-1, with 11 bases identical to TRBD1. Germline-derived CDR1 and CDR2 are MNHEY and SMNVEV (reference sequence). V shed 5 bases, J shed 6 bases, and the junction held 9 bases outside the gene matches. CDR3 length: 16 amino acids. The CDR3 reads CASSTAGTGGVNEQFF. DNA for the CDR3: TGTGCCAGCAGTACAGCCGGGACAGGGGGGGTCAATGAGCAGTTCTTC.

J is TRBJ2-7 and V is TRBV6-5; 9 nucleotides match TRBD1. The V and J ends lost 4 bases and 3 bases, in that order; junction bases with no gene match: 7. The CDR3 totals 15 residues. Germline-derived CDR1 and CDR2 are MNHEY and SVGAGI. The CDR3 DNA is TGTGCCAGCAGTTCGGACAGGGGAGGGATCTACGAGCAGTACTTC. Protein: CASSSDRGGIYEQYF.

The rearrangement joins TRBV5-6 to TRBJ2-7; D is unresolved. Germline V lookup: CDR1 SGHDT, CDR2 YYEEEE. V was pared by 1 base and J by 2 bases, with 7 bases between. The CDR3 contains 13 residues. The CDR3 nucleotides are TGTGCCAGCAGCTTGTGGAGTCCCTACGAGCAGTACTTC. It codes for CASSLWSPYEQYF. Combining the CDR3 with reference TRBV5-6 and TRBJ2-7 gives the whole variable domain DAGVTQSPTHLIKTRGQQVTLRCSPKSGHDTVSWYQQALGQGPQFIFQYYEEEERQRGNFPDRFSGHQFPNYSSELNVNALLLGDSALYLCASSLWSPYEQYFGPGTRLTVT.

The count of this clone is one. The chain links TRBV15 to TRBJ2-2; 8 bases match TRBD1. J gave up 4 bases and V 2 bases, and 6 bases lay outside the gene matches. Germline V gives CDR1 LNHNV, CDR2 YYDKDF (reference sequence). The CDR3 runs to 16 residues. In DNA form, the CDR3 reads TGTGCCACCAGCAGAAAGACAGGGGCAGTCACCGGGGAGCTGTTTTTT. Translation: CATSRKTGAVTGELFF.

This chain links TRBV18 with TRBJ2-7, with TRBD2 identical over 8 bases. Germline loops: CDR1 KGHSH, CDR2 LQKENI. The V gene end was trimmed by 4 bases and the J gene end by 4 bases; junction bases not matched to a gene: 12. The CDR3 is made up of 16 amino acids. As DNA, the CDR3 is TGTGCCAGCTCACAGAATTCCGGGACTAGGGGTTACGAGCAGTACTTC. This encodes CASSQNSGTRGYEQYF.

Only one count was recorded for this clone. CDR3 protein: CASSAYVAGVDTQYF. The CDR3 nucleotides are TGTGCCAGCTCAGCTTATGTGGCGGGGGTTGATACGCAGTATTTT. The chain uses TRBV7-2 and TRBJ2-3, with 7 nucleotides matching TRBD2. CDR3 length equals 15 residues. J was trimmed by 6 bases and V by 8 bases; bases with no gene match: 14. The germline CDR1 and CDR2 sequences are SGHTA and FQGNSA. Full variable domain (outside the CDR3, taken from reference TRBV7-2 and TRBJ2-3): GAGVSQSPSNKVTEKGKDVELRCDPISGHTALYWYRQSLGQGLEFLIYFQGNSAPDKSGLPSDRFSAERTGGSVSTLTIQRTQQEDSAVYLCASSAYVAGVDTQYFGPGTRLTVL.

This chain connects TRBV18 to TRBJ2-7, with 8 bases lining up with TRBD1. The trim removed 1 base at V and 3 bases at J, leaving 5 bases unmatched. The length of the CDR3 is 15 residues. Germline CDR1 KGHSH, CDR2 LQKENI. CDR3 sequence reads: CASSPQGTGNYEQYF. The CDR3, as DNA: TGTGCCAGCTCACCACAGGGGACAGGTAACTACGAGCAGTACTTC.

The chain has TRBV2 and TRBJ2-7; no firm D call. The germline CDR1 and CDR2 sequences are SNHLY and FYNNEI. The CDR3 has 13 amino acids. V lost 4 bases to trimming and J lost 2 bases, with 9 bases between them. CDR3 protein: CASSGGKAYEQYF. In DNA, the CDR3 is TGTGCCAGCAGTGGTGGCAAAGCCTACGAGCAGTACTTC.

There are a few counts of this clone. The chain is built from TRBV18 and TRBJ2-7; D may be TRBD1 (6 bases). Per the germline V gene, CDR1 is KGHSH and CDR2 is LQKENI. Trimming removed 6 bases from V and 0 bases from J, with 15 bases in between. There are 15 residues in the CDR3. CDR3 nucleotides: TGTGCCAGCTCTTCATACAGGGACGGCTCCTACGAGCAGTACTTC. Its translation is CASSSYRDGSYEQYF. Full variable domain (rest looked up from reference TRBV18 and TRBJ2-7): NAGVMQNPRHLVRRRGQEARLRCSPMKGHSHVYWYRQLPEEGLKFMVYLQKENIIDESGMPKERFSAEFPKEGPSILRIQQVVRGDSAAYFCASSSYRDGSYEQYFGPGTRLTVT.

The chain recombines TRBV5-4 with TRBJ2-5, with 7 bases that match TRBD2. Germline V gene data show CDR1 as SGHNT and CDR2 as YYREEE (reference sequence). Trimming took 5 bases from V and 5 from J; bases not matched to a gene: 9. The CDR3 has 14 amino acids. The DNA for the CDR3 is TGTGCCAGCAGAGAGCGGGGCGGCTCTGAGACCCAGTACTTC. It is translated as CASRERGGSETQYF.

The table lists this clone with a count of one. The chain uses TRBV27 and TRBJ2-2; 9 positions match TRBD2. CDR1 and CDR2 from the germline V gene are MNHEY and SMNVEV (reference sequence). Unmatched junction bases numbered 7, after V lost 5 bases and J lost 0 bases. This CDR3 comprises 17 residues. For the CDR3, the DNA is TGTGCCAGCAGTCCAACAAAGCGGGGGGCGAACACCGGGGAGCTGTTTTTT. Its protein product is CASSPTKRGANTGELFF.

The chain couples TRBV27 to TRBJ2-5, with D unresolved. V gave up 2 bases and J gave up 5 bases, with 9 bases separating them. This CDR3 has 13 amino acids. Germline V gene lookup returns CDR1 MNHEY and CDR2 SMNVEV (reference sequence). The CDR3, as DNA: TGTGCCAGCAGTTTACGGTGGGCGGAGACCCAGTACTTC. This gives the protein CASSLRWAETQYF.

The chain has TRBV29-1 and TRBJ2-7, with 11 bases identical to TRBD2. The ends lost 7 bases at V and 4 bases at J; junction bases unmatched: 6. The CDR3 covers 13 residues. Germline V gene sequence: CDR1 SQVTM, CDR2 ANQGSEA. The CDR3 coding sequence is TGCAGCGCCCGACTAGCGGGAAGTTACGAGCAGTACTTC. Translating gives CSARLAGSYEQYF.